In this sample, the clone carrying this T cell receptor beta chain turned up many times. This sample was taken from a study of CD8+CD57+ T cells in acquired aplastic anemia. Patients picked for sequencing had shown CD8+CD57+ cell expansion detected by flow cytometry. Trimming cost V 3 bases and J 1 base; bases outside gene matches: 4. Germline V CDR1 and CDR2: SGHAT, FQNNGV. The CDR3 loop spans 15 amino acids. For CDR3 and TCR beta VDJ profiling, genomic DNA was the template used. TCRdb re-called the reads with MiXCR, one entry per CDR3 protein. This sample has about 190,000 distinct CDR3 sequences, with nearly 50% found just once.

The sample was sorted CD4+, CD8+, or CD8+CD57+ T cells (not recorded which) from PBMCs. The V gene is TRBV11-2, the J gene TRBJ2-3; TRBD2 matches 7 bases. This TCR derives from a human donor with aplastic anemia. The DNA for the CDR3 is TGTGCCAGCAGCTTGGGGACTACCGGCACAGATACGCAGTATTTT. This codes for CASSLGTTGTDTQYF.